This TCR beta chain originates from a study of beta chain features in type 1 diabetes. Overall study findings and caveats: Patients with type 1 diabetes carried fewer insertions and had more deletions at their VDJ junctions. TCRB CDR3 length was moderately but significantly reduced in all four CD4+ subsets of Type 1 diabetes patients. The study notes PCR might favor shorter templates equally in patients and controls. Patients' naive, central memory and regulatory TCRB repertoires appeared more alike than those of healthy donors.

Germline CDR1 LNHDA, CDR2 SQIVND (reference sequence). V trimming: 3 bases; J trimming: 1 base; junction bases outside the gene matches: 7. The CDR3 totals 16 residues. The sequenced template was cDNA made from the entire isolated RNA. Profiled with immunoSEQ multiplex PCR; TCRdb holds only in-frame clones, not every one. The table shows nearly 700,000 clones, with about an eighth occurring only once. Details on this clone: Antigen unknown.

The rearrangement links TRBV19 to TRBJ2-3; 7 positions agree with TRBD2. The specimen sequenced was naive CD4+ T cells from blood. This TCR was recovered from a man between 18 and 29 years old with type 1 diabetes. The CDR3 is CASSIGLGPGTDTQYF. The CDR3 nucleotides read TGTGCCAGTAGTATCGGACTAGGGCCCGGCACAGATACGCAGTATTTT.